Each of the 5 T cell receptor beta chains below was sequenced from the same sample in a study of regulatory T cells in long-lasting Graves disease. Time point meaning: newly diagnosed GD, antithyroid drugs for less than 3 months. Scientists built the TCR library using RNA that was extracted from PBMCs. HTBI primers from iRepertoire and Arm-PCR of CDR3 regions yielded the TCR beta libraries. MiXCR, run by TCRdb on the multiplex PCR reads, gives a single entry per CDR3 protein. The repertoire consists of over 400,000 distinct CDR3 sequences, with approximately 15% occurring once and the leading ten covering over 15%. These same data were also listed under a study on T cells in Graves' hyperthyroidism and ophthalmopathy.

The starting material was peripheral blood mononuclear cells (PBMCs), obtained at new diagnosis, from a patient treated with antithyroid drugs. The receptors were gathered from a woman aged 50 to 60 with Graves disease.

Note on this clonotype: Mismatch with germline at one junction end may stem from a read error. This CDR3 reads CPSSPGQPNTEAFF. CDR3 in DNA: TGTCCCAGCAGCCCGGGACAACCGAACACTGAAGCTTTCTTT. This chain links TRBV7-3 with TRBJ1-1, with a tentative D call TRBD1 (6 bases). The CDR3 extends over 14 amino acids. Germline V gene sequence: CDR1 SGHTA, CDR2 FQGTGA.

This clonotype was observed a few times. The V gene is TRBV28, the J gene TRBJ2-6; 9 bases line up with TRBD1. After removal of 4 bases from V and 3 bases from J, the junction contained 10 bases not matched to a gene. This CDR3 has 18 amino acids. Germline values: CDR1 MDHEN, CDR2 SYDVKM. CDR3: CASSSRTGAFGGANVLTF. As DNA, the CDR3 is TGTGCCAGCAGTTCGAGGACAGGGGCGTTCGGTGGGGCCAACGTCCTGACTTTC.

The sample holds a few counts of this clonotype. This chain links TRBV13 with TRBJ2-7, with a possible D match to TRBD2 (5 bases). V dropped 2 bases and J dropped 1 base, with 15 bases sitting between them. Germline CDR1 is PRHDT and CDR2 is FYEKMQ (reference sequence). The CDR3 is made up of 16 amino acids. The CDR3, as DNA: TGTGCCAGCAGCTTATCCTTAAGACGGGGTTCCTACGAGCAGTACTTC. It is translated as CASSLSLRRGSYEQYF. The whole variable domain, filled in from reference TRBV13 and TRBJ2-7, reads AAGVIQSPRHLIKEKRETATLKCYPIPRHDTVYWYQQGPGQDPQFLISFYEKMQSDKGSIPDRFSAQQFSDYHSELNMSSLELGDSALYFCASSLSLRRGSYEQYFGPGTRLTVT.

This clonotype was seen more than once but under ten times. This chain joins TRBV28 and TRBJ2-7; D perhaps matches TRBD2 (6 bases). Germline CDR1 is MDHEN and CDR2 is SYDVKM. CDR3 length equals 15 residues. Trimming pared 5 bases from V and 5 bases from J, leaving 19 bases between. The CDR3 region is CASSTSLSGYDEQYF. The CDR3 DNA reads TGTGCCAGCAGTACGTCTTTAAGCGGGTACGACGAGCAGTACTTC.

This clonotype was seen many times. The V and J genes are TRBV11-2 and TRBJ2-5; maybe TRBD2 (5 bases). Germline CDR1 and CDR2: SGHAT and FQNNGV. V was clipped by 7 bases and J by 1 base, with 16 bases between them. The CDR3 runs to 15 residues. The CDR3 DNA sequence: TGTGCCAGCAACCCCCTGGGGAGACGCCAAGAGACCCAGTACTTC. Translated, it gives CASNPLGRRQETQYF.